This T cell receptor beta chain comes out of a study of response to subunit inactivated influenza vaccine. Study-level findings and limits: That few new T cells are recruited by each seasonal influenza vaccination was the authors' suggestion.

V lost 0 bases and J 5 bases, leaving 15 bases between the germline ends. CDR1 and CDR2 (germline): SEHNR, FQNEAQ (reference sequence). CDR3 length: 16 amino acids. TCRdb recomputed calls from the RT-PCR reads with MiXCR, one row per CDR3 protein. The data show approximately 170,000 distinct CDR3 sequences, 14% seen once. This clonotype was found a few times. What it binds is unknown. Sample: CD8+ T cells sorted from PBMCs, taken less than 6 days after vaccination. The clonotype comes from a man between 45 and 60 years old who received an inactivated influenza vaccine. V usage is TRBV7-9 and J usage is TRBJ2-3; D ambiguous. CDR3 protein: CASSLALLPLGDTQYF. Here the CDR3 DNA reads TGTGCCAGCAGCTTAGCCCTTCTCCCCTTGGGAGATACGCAGTATTTT.